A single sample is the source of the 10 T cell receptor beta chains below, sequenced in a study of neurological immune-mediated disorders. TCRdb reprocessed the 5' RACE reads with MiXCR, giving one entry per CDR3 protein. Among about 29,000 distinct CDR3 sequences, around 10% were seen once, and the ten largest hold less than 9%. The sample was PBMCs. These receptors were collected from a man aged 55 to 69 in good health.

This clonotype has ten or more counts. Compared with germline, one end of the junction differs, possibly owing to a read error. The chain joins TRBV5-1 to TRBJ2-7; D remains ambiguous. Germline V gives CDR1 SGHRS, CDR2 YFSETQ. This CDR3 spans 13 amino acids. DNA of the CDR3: TGCGCCAGCAGTTTGGCGTTTAAGGACGAGCAGTACTTC. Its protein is CASSLAFKDEQYF.

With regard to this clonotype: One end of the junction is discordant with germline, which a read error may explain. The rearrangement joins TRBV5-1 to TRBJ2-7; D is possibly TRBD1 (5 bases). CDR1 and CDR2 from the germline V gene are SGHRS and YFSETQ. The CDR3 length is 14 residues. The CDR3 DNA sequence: TGCGCCAGCGGGGCCAGATCCCTGTACTACGAGCAATACTTC. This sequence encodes CASGARSLYYEQYF.

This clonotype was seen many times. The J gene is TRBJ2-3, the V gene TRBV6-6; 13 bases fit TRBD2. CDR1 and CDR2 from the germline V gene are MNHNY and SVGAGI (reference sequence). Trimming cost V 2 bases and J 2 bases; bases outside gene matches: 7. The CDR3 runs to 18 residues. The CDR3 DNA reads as TGTGCCAGCAGTTACCCGGGTGGACTAGCGGGAGCCACAGATACGCAGTATTTT. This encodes CASSYPGGLAGATDTQYF.

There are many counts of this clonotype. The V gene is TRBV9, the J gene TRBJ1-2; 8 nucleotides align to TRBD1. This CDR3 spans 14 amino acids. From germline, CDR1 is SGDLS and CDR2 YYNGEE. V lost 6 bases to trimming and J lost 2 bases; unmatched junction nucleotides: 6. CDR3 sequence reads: CASNQGQGNYGYTF. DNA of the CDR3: TGTGCCAGCAACCAAGGACAGGGCAACTATGGCTACACCTTC.

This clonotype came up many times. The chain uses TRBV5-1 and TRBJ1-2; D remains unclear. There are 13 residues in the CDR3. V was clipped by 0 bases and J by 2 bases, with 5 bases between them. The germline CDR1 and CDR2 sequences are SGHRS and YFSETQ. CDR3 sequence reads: CASSLGLNYGYTF. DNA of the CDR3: TGCGCCAGCAGCTTGGGGCTGAACTATGGCTACACCTTC.

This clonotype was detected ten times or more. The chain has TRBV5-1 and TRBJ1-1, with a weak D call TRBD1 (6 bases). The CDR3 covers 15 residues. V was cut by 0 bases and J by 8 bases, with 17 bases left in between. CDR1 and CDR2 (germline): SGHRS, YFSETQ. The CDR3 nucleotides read TGCGCCAGCAGCTTGGGGGCAGCAGGGGCCACCGAAGCTTTCTTT. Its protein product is CASSLGAAGATEAFF.

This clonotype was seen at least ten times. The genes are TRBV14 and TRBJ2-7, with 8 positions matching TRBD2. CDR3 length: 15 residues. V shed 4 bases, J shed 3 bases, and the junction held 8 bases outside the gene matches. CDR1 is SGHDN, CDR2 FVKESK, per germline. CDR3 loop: CASSPRGALFYEQYF. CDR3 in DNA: TGTGCCAGCAGCCCGCGGGGGGCTCTTTTCTACGAGCAGTACTTC.

In nucleotides, the CDR3 is TGTGCCTGGAATAGCGGGAGAAAGACCGGGGAGCTGTTTTTT. Amino acids: CAWNSGRKTGELFF. The V call is TRBV30, the J call TRBJ2-2; 9 bases fit TRBD2. Trimming at V came to 4 bases and at J to 5 bases, leaving 5 bases not matched to a gene. The CDR3 is 14 residues long. Germline CDR1 and CDR2: GTSNPN and SVGIG (reference sequence).

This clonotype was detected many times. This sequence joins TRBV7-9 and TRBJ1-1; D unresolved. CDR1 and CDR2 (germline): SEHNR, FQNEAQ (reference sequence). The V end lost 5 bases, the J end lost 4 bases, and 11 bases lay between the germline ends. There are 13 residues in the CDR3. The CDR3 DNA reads TGTGCCAGCAGCCTAACAAGGGCCACTGAAGCTTTCTTT. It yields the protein CASSLTRATEAFF.

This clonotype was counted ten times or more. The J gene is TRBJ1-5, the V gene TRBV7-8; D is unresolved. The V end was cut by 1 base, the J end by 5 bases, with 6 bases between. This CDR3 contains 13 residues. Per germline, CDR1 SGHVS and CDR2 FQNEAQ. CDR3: CASSLGRDQPQHF. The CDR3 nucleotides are TGTGCCAGCAGCTTAGGTAGAGATCAGCCCCAGCATTTT.